The 32 T cell receptor beta chains below come from one sample, sequenced in a study of blood T cell repertoires in COVID-19. TCRdb keeps only in-frame clones here, not all; method: immunoSEQ multiplex PCR. This sample carries over 150,000 clones, roughly 84% of them seen once, and the ten largest clones take around 6.6%. The specimen sequenced was peripheral blood. These receptors all stem from a man between 45 and 60 years old with active or convalescent COVID-19.

The chain couples TRBV5-8 to TRBJ2-3; 10 nucleotides match TRBD1. The junction had 16 bases not matched to a gene; V was cut back by 4 bases and J by 5 bases. CDR3 size: 18 residues. Germline values: CDR1 SGHTS, CDR2 YDEGEE. The CDR3 loop reads CASSGGTGAPFSGDTQYF. In nucleotides, the CDR3 is TGTGCCAGCAGCGGGGGGACAGGGGCGCCTTTCTCCGGAGATACGCAGTATTTT.

V gene TRBV5-6 combines with J gene TRBJ1-4; tentatively, D is TRBD1 (5 bases). The germline V gene has CDR1 SGHDT and CDR2 YYEEEE. Trimming cost V 1 base and J 4 bases, with 11 bases left between them. The CDR3 has 15 amino acids. The CDR3 coding sequence is TGTGCCAGCAGCTTGAGCGGGGCCCTTAATGAAAAACTGTTTTTT. It encodes CASSLSGALNEKLFF. The full variable domain, its missing parts supplied by reference TRBV5-6 and TRBJ1-4, is DAGVTQSPTHLIKTRGQQVTLRCSPKSGHDTVSWYQQALGQGPQFIFQYYEEEERQRGNFPDRFSGHQFPNYSSELNVNALLLGDSALYLCASSLSGALNEKLFFGSGTQLSVL.

This chain joins TRBV19 and TRBJ2-1; TRBD1 agrees at 10 bases. With V trimmed by 10 bases and J by 9 bases, 9 bases remained unmatched. Germline values: CDR1 LNHDA, CDR2 SQIVND (reference sequence). There are 13 residues in the CDR3. CDR3 sequence reads: CATAGQGFGEQFF. CDR3 DNA: TGTGCCACCGCGGGACAGGGGTTTGGTGAGCAGTTCTTC.

The chain recombines TRBV6-5 with TRBJ1-1; D gene uncertain. This CDR3 region has 16 residues. The germline gives CDR1 MNHEY, CDR2 SVGAGI. The germline V and J ends were trimmed by 4 bases and 1 base, with 16 bases remaining between them. As DNA, the CDR3 is TGTGCCAGCAGTTCCCCCATCCCGGGAGAGAACACTGAAGCTTTCTTT. Translation gives CASSSPIPGENTEAFF.

The chain carries TRBV24-1 and TRBJ1-4, with D possibly matching TRBD1 (5 bases). V was trimmed by 8 bases and J by 0 bases, leaving 24 bases between them. This CDR3 is built from 19 residues. Germline V gene data show CDR1 as KGHDR and CDR2 as SFDVKD. The CDR3 loop reads CATTPRGGAIPATNEKLFF. The CDR3, as DNA: TGTGCCACCACTCCACGTGGAGGGGCGATTCCTGCAACTAATGAAAAACTGTTTTTT.

This clone was detected once. The V call is TRBV12-3 or TRBV12-4, the J call TRBJ2-3, with unresolved D. The CDR3 is 12 residues long. Trimming pared 9 bases from V and 1 base from J, leaving 8 bases between. This CDR3 reads CASIGGTDTQYF. For the CDR3, the DNA is TGTGCCAGTATTGGAGGCACAGATACGCAGTATTTT.

The J gene is TRBJ1-6, the V gene TRBV6-5; D call uncertain. CDR3 size: 13 residues. Trimming shortened V by 8 bases and J by 3 bases, and 8 bases separated the two germline ends. Germline-derived CDR1 and CDR2 are MNHEY and SVGAGI. CDR3 DNA sequence: TGTGCCAGCGTCCGGGACTATAATTCACCCCTCCACTTT. This gives the protein CASVRDYNSPLHF.

V and J are TRBV9 and TRBJ1-6; D not resolved. The CDR3 sequence is 16 residues long. V lost 3 bases and J 5 bases, leaving 15 bases between the germline ends. Germline V CDR1 and CDR2: SGDLS, YYNGEE. The CDR3 coding sequence is TGTGCCAGCAGCGGTGCCGGTGATTTGGATAATTCACCCCTCCACTTT. It translates to CASSGAGDLDNSPLHF.

The V gene is TRBV18, the J gene TRBJ2-1; 7 bases are shared with TRBD1. Germline CDR1 and CDR2: KGHSH and LQKENI. The V segment lost 4 bases and the J segment 15 bases; nucleotides outside the gene matches: 18. The CDR3 loop spans 15 amino acids. CDR3 residues: CASSRGTATPSYLFF. CDR3 bases: TGTGCCAGCTCACGAGGGACAGCGACGCCTTCGTATCTGTTCTTC.

As for this clone: Germline is not matched at one junction end, which may reflect a read error. The chain employs TRBV7-7 and TRBJ2-5; D is possibly TRBD1 (6 bases). Germline V gives CDR1 SSHAT, CDR2 FNYEAQ (reference sequence). The CDR3 is 16 amino acids. The CDR3 protein is CASSLDRRAGAETQYF. Written as DNA, the CDR3 is TGTGCTAGCAGCTTAGATCGCCGGGCAGGGGCAGAGACCCAGTACTTC.

This chain connects TRBV19 to TRBJ2-4; 7 bases are a match to TRBD1. From germline, CDR1 is LNHDA and CDR2 SQIVND (reference sequence). There are 17 residues in the CDR3. Trimming cost V 6 bases and J 3 bases; bases outside gene matches: 14. CDR3 sequence: CASSPQSGGGGKNIQYF. CDR3 nucleotides: TGTGCCAGTAGCCCTCAGTCAGGGGGTGGGGGCAAAAACATTCAGTACTTC.

The V gene is TRBV11-3, the J gene TRBJ2-2; TRBD2 might be the D (5 bases). Per germline, CDR1 SGHNT and CDR2 YENEEA. This CDR3 has 15 residues. V was cut by 5 bases and J by 6 bases, with 16 bases left in between. CDR3 bases: TGTGCCAGCAGCCCAACGGGCGCCGGGGCCGGGGAGCTGTTTTTT. Amino acids: CASSPTGAGAGELFF. Combining the CDR3 with reference TRBV11-3 and TRBJ2-2 gives the whole variable domain EAGVVQSPRYKIIEKKQPVAFWCNPISGHNTLYWYLQNLGQGPELLIRYENEEAVDDSQLPKDRFSAERLKGVDSTLKIQPAELGDSAVYLCASSPTGAGAGELFFGEGSRLTVL.

The chain links TRBV19 to TRBJ1-4; 7 bases align to TRBD1. V shed 5 bases, J shed 4 bases, and the junction held 7 bases outside the gene matches. Germline V gene data show CDR1 as LNHDA and CDR2 as SQIVND (reference sequence). This CDR3 has 15 residues. The CDR3 DNA reads as TGTGCCAGTAGTCCCACCCCAGGGGGTAATGAAAAACTGTTTTTT. Protein product: CASSPTPGGNEKLFF. Looking up the rest from reference TRBV19 and TRBJ1-4 gives the full variable domain: DGGITQSPKYLFRKEGQNVTLSCEQNLNHDAMYWYRQDPGQGLRLIYYSQIVNDFQKGDIAEGYSVSREKKESFPLTVTSAQKNPTAFYLCASSPTPGGNEKLFFGSGTQLSVL.

The chain employs TRBV9 and TRBJ2-2; 7 nucleotides align to TRBD1. CDR1 is SGDLS and CDR2 is YYNGEE in the germline V gene. Trimming removed 3 bases from V and 7 bases from J; junction bases left unmatched: 9. CDR3 size: 15 residues. The CDR3 bases are TGTGCCAGCAGCGCCTTCGGGACAGTGAACGGGGAGCTGTTTTTT. Protein sequence: CASSAFGTVNGELFF.

Comment on this clone: A read error is likely, as this CDR3 ends without the conserved phenylalanine or tryptophan. The DNA is omitted, as the CDR3 cannot be located on it reliably, and the CDR3 follows TCRdb's listing. The V call is TRBV2, the J call TRBJ2-7; the table calls TRBD2, which could not be checked here. The germline V gene has CDR1 SNHLY and CDR2 FYNNEI. Including both end residues, the CDR3 is 12 amino acids long. CDR3 sequence reads: CASSEAGRAVCL.

The gene calls are TRBV6-9 and TRBJ1-2, with unresolved D. The V gene's germline CDR1 is MNHGY and CDR2 SVAAGI. CDR3 size: 13 residues. Trimming pared 3 bases from V and 7 bases from J, leaving 12 bases between. Written as DNA, the CDR3 is TGTGCCAGCAGTTACGGGGAATACGGTGGCTACACCTTC. This translates into CASSYGEYGGYTF.

The genes are TRBV3-1 (or the pseudogene TRBV3-2) and TRBJ2-7; the D gene is possibly TRBD2 (6 bases). Trimming pared 0 bases from V and 2 bases from J, leaving 20 bases between. The CDR3 totals 18 residues. Germline values: CDR1 LGHDT, CDR2 YNNKEL (reference sequence). CDR3 region: CASSQDMGMASDTYEQYF. DNA for the CDR3: TGTGCCAGCAGCCAAGACATGGGTATGGCTAGCGACACCTACGAGCAGTACTTC.

The V call is TRBV19, the J call TRBJ2-1; TRBD2 matches 8 bases. V lost 5 bases and J lost 7; bases outside the gene matches: 7. Per the germline V gene, CDR1 is LNHDA and CDR2 is SQIVND (reference sequence). The CDR3 has 14 residues. CDR3 region: CASSVGGAGNEQFF. CDR3 DNA sequence: TGTGCCAGTAGTGTCGGGGGGGCGGGGAATGAGCAGTTCTTC.

This clone was seen just once. The chain carries TRBV20-1 and TRBJ2-1, with 9 bases that match TRBD2. The CDR3 spans 14 residues. Per the germline V gene, CDR1 is DFQATT and CDR2 is SNEGSKA (reference sequence). The junction had 5 bases not matched to a gene; V was cut back by 3 bases and J by 5 bases. The CDR3 is CSASPAGGNNEQFF. DNA of the CDR3: TGCAGTGCTAGTCCGGCGGGGGGGAACAATGAGCAGTTCTTC.

CDR3 DNA: TGTGCCAGCAGCCCGGGACAGCACACCGGGGAGCTGTTTTTT. Protein sequence: CASSPGQHTGELFF. This chain uses TRBV7-3 with TRBJ2-2; 7 bases match TRBD1. V was pared by 5 bases and J by 3 bases, with 3 bases of the junction left unmatched. This CDR3 comprises 14 residues. From germline, CDR1 is SGHTA and CDR2 FQGTGA.

The rearrangement joins TRBV19 to TRBJ1-4, with D perhaps matching TRBD1 (5 bases). V dropped 7 bases and J dropped 2 bases, with 11 bases sitting between them. This CDR3 contains 14 residues. Germline values: CDR1 LNHDA, CDR2 SQIVND (reference sequence). DNA for the CDR3: TGTGCCAGTAATGACGCAGGGACTAATGAAAAACTGTTTTTT. Translating gives CASNDAGTNEKLFF.

The chain uses TRBV18 and TRBJ1-3; D remains unclear. From germline, CDR1 is KGHSH and CDR2 LQKENI. This CDR3 contains 16 residues. Trimming removed 2 bases at V and 0 bases at J, with 11 bases between. The CDR3 here is CASSPSSAGSGNTIYF. The CDR3 DNA is TGTGCCAGCTCACCATCCTCTGCGGGCTCTGGAAACACCATATATTTT. The complete variable domain, with remaining parts taken from reference TRBV18 and TRBJ1-3, reads NAGVMQNPRHLVRRRGQEARLRCSPMKGHSHVYWYRQLPEEGLKFMVYLQKENIIDESGMPKERFSAEFPKEGPSILRIQQVVRGDSAAYFCASSPSSAGSGNTIYFGEGSWLTVV.

The V gene is TRBV4-1, the J gene TRBJ2-5; 7 bases align to TRBD2. CDR1 and CDR2 (germline): MGHRA, YSYEKL. This CDR3 is built from 14 residues. V was clipped by 4 bases and J by 2 bases; unmatched bases: 4. CDR3 residues: CASSRGGLQETQYF. The CDR3 DNA reads as TGCGCCAGCAGCCGGGGGGGATTACAAGAGACCCAGTACTTC.

The chain is built from TRBV29-1 and TRBJ2-7; 9 bases match TRBD2. The CDR3 length is 14 residues. The junction had 5 bases not matched to a gene; V was cut back by 0 bases and J by 5 bases. Germline V CDR1 and CDR2: SQVTM, ANQGSEA. The CDR3 region is CSVEDWASGNEQYF. CDR3 DNA: TGCAGCGTTGAAGATTGGGCTAGCGGGAACGAGCAGTACTTC.

The chain recombines TRBV5-1 with TRBJ1-4; TRBD1 matches at 10 bases. V was pared by 1 base and J by 8 bases, with 5 bases of the junction left unmatched. Germline CDR1 and CDR2: SGHRS and YFSETQ. The CDR3 sequence is 15 residues long. This chain's CDR3 is CASSLLGQGNEKLFF. The CDR3, as DNA: TGCGCCAGCAGCTTGTTGGGACAGGGGAACGAAAAACTGTTTTTT.

This clone was counted only a few times. The chain couples TRBV11-3 to TRBJ2-1; tentative D call: TRBD1 (6 bases). The CDR3 is 14 amino acids. Trimming took off 6 bases at V and 4 bases at J, with 13 bases between the two ends. Germline V CDR1 and CDR2: SGHNT, YENEEA. The CDR3 reads CASRDSNGYNEQFF. CDR3 bases: TGTGCCAGCAGGGACAGTAATGGGTACAATGAGCAGTTCTTC.

This chain connects TRBV7-9 to TRBJ2-1; 8 bases align to TRBD2. Unmatched junction bases numbered 14, after V lost 2 bases and J lost 5 bases. Germline CDR1 and CDR2: SEHNR and FQNEAQ (reference sequence). This CDR3 is 18 amino acids long. The CDR3: CASSLRRPESGRHNEQFF. CDR3 in DNA: TGTGCCAGCAGCTTAAGACGGCCGGAGAGCGGGAGACACAATGAGCAGTTCTTC. The variable domain in full, with the rest retrieved from reference TRBV7-9 and TRBJ2-1, is DTGVSQNPRHKITKRGQNVTFRCDPISEHNRLYWYRQTLGQGPEFLTYFQNEAQLEKSRLLSDRFSAERPKGSFSTLEIQRTEQGDSAMYLCASSLRRPESGRHNEQFFGPGTRLTVL.

The chain joins TRBV10-3 to TRBJ2-7; tentative D call: TRBD1 (5 bases). Germline V lookup: CDR1 ENHRY, CDR2 SYGVKD. V lost 8 bases and J lost 3, with 14 bases in between. CDR3 length: 13 amino acids. The CDR3 loop reads CAIGARIDYEQYF. CDR3 nucleotides: TGTGCCATCGGGGCTAGAATAGACTACGAGCAGTACTTC.

V and J are TRBV18 and TRBJ1-3, with D unresolved. The CDR3 covers 14 residues. Trimming pared 3 bases from V and 3 bases from J, leaving 9 bases between. CDR1 is KGHSH and CDR2 is LQKENI in the germline V gene. The CDR3 DNA sequence: TGTGCCAGCTCACCCCAAGGAGATGGAAACACCATATATTTT. Protein product: CASSPQGDGNTIYF.

The V gene is TRBV5-6, the J gene TRBJ1-3; TRBD1 aligns across 7 bases. The CDR3 has 18 amino acids. CDR1 and CDR2 (germline): SGHDT, YYEEEE. V gave up 4 bases and J gave up 0 bases; unmatched junction bases: 13. The CDR3 DNA is TGTGCCAGCAGCCGTGTCCCGGGACAGTGGAGCTCTGGAAACACCATATATTTT. Amino acid sequence: CASSRVPGQWSSGNTIYF.

The CDR3 protein is CASSRDRERTAFF. DNA of the CDR3: TGTGCCAGTAGCCGGGACAGAGAAAGGACAGCTTTCTTT. The chain carries TRBV19 and TRBJ1-1; 7 nucleotides match TRBD1. V shed 6 bases and J 10 bases; nucleotides not matched to a gene: 11. This CDR3 has 13 residues. Germline-derived CDR1 and CDR2 are LNHDA and SQIVND (reference sequence).

The V gene is TRBV24-1, the J gene TRBJ2-3; TRBD1 aligns across 11 bases. The V segment lost 3 bases and the J segment 7 bases; nucleotides outside the gene matches: 8. Germline CDR1 is KGHDR and CDR2 is SFDVKD. The CDR3 totals 16 residues. This CDR3 reads CATSDPRTGGTNTQYF. CDR3 nucleotides: TGTGCCACCAGTGATCCTCGGACAGGGGGCACGAATACGCAGTATTTT.